One sample yielded the 23 T cell receptor beta chains listed below, sequenced in a study of blood T cells in healthy people across ages. A sample-barcoded 5' primer and a J-beta primer mix were used in a second PCR of roughly 7 to 11 cycles. TCRdb ran MiXCR on the 5' RACE reads and lists one entry per CDR3 protein. The table includes 910,000 or so distinct CDR3 sequences, around 54% detected once. The sequenced sample consisted of blood. These receptors were taken from a woman aged 55-69 years in good health.

This clonotype was counted between two and nine times. The V and J genes are TRBV28 and TRBJ1-2; possibly TRBD1 for D (6 bases). V lost 4 bases and J 4 bases, leaving 16 bases between the germline ends. The CDR3 spans 15 residues. CDR1 is MDHEN, CDR2 SYDVKM, per germline. CDR3 amino acids: CASSSNPGHLYGYTF. DNA of the CDR3: TGTGCCAGCAGTTCTAACCCGGGACACCTCTATGGCTACACCTTC.

This clonotype was seen more than once but under ten times. V usage is TRBV6-5 and J usage is TRBJ2-5, with D perhaps TRBD1 (6 bases). The CDR3 is made up of 14 amino acids. V was clipped by 6 bases and J by 3 bases, with 14 bases between them. Germline loops: CDR1 MNHEY, CDR2 SVGAGI. The DNA of the CDR3 is TGTGCCAGCAGACCCGACAGGAGAAAAGAGACCCAGTACTTC. Protein sequence: CASRPDRRKETQYF.

A remark on this clonotype: This may stem from a read error, because a much larger clone lies one nucleotide away. The gene calls are TRBV29-1 and TRBJ2-5, with 7 nucleotides matching TRBD2. The germline V gene has CDR1 SQVTM and CDR2 ANQGSEA. The junction had 8 bases not matched to a gene; V was cut back by 3 bases and J by 10 bases. The length of the CDR3 is 12 residues. The CDR3 loop is CSVESTSRSQYF. As DNA, the CDR3 is TGCAGCGTTGAGTCGACTAGCAGGAGCCAGTACTTC. Full variable domain (remainder filled in from reference TRBV29-1 and TRBJ2-5): SAVISQKPSRDICQRGTSLTIQCQVDSQVTMMFWYRQQPGQSLTLIATANQGSEATYESGFVIDKFPISRPNLTFSTLTVSNMSPEDSSIYLCSVESTSRSQYFGPGTRLLVL.

CDR3 in amino acids: CASSLLSVSSYNEQFF. The CDR3 DNA follows: TGTGCCAGCAGCTTACTAAGCGTTAGCTCCTACAATGAGCAGTTCTTC. The gene calls are TRBV7-8 and TRBJ2-1; D gene unclear. Trimming removed 2 bases at V and 0 bases at J, with 11 bases between. The CDR3 extends over 16 amino acids. Germline V lookup: CDR1 SGHVS, CDR2 FQNEAQ.

V and J are TRBV18 and TRBJ2-1; a possible D gene is TRBD1 (6 bases). CDR1 and CDR2 (germline): KGHSH, LQKENI. The CDR3 runs 13 residues. V lost 6 bases to trimming and J lost 10 bases, with 16 bases between them. This CDR3 reads CASSTVQGNEQFF. The DNA of the CDR3 is TGTGCCAGCTCGACCGTCCAGGGGAACGAGCAGTTCTTC. The variable domain in full, completed from reference TRBV18 and TRBJ2-1, reads NAGVMQNPRHLVRRRGQEARLRCSPMKGHSHVYWYRQLPEEGLKFMVYLQKENIIDESGMPKERFSAEFPKEGPSILRIQQVVRGDSAAYFCASSTVQGNEQFFGPGTRLTVL.

V gene TRBV20-1 combines with J gene TRBJ2-3, with 9 nucleotides matching TRBD2. The germline CDR1 and CDR2 sequences are DFQATT and SNEGSKA (reference sequence). Losses at the gene ends were 3 bases for V and 0 bases for J; bases not matched to a gene: 10. This CDR3 is 17 amino acids long. The CDR3 DNA follows: TGCAGTGCTAGCCCCTTAGCGGGGGCTTTTAGCACAGATACGCAGTATTTT. Its translation: CSASPLAGAFSTDTQYF.

This chain links TRBV3-1 with TRBJ1-1; D remains ambiguous. The V end was cut by 6 bases, the J end by 1 base, with 9 bases between. CDR3 length equals 13 residues. The germline CDR1 and CDR2 sequences are LGHDT and YNNKEL (reference sequence). The chain's CDR3 is CASRLTANTEAFF. The CDR3 DNA is TGTGCCAGCAGGCTCACGGCGAACACTGAAGCTTTCTTT.

The rearrangement uses TRBV10-3 and TRBJ2-3; 7 positions match TRBD1. The J segment lost 0 bases and the V segment lost 6 bases, leaving 6 bases of the junction unmatched. The germline V gene has CDR1 ENHRY and CDR2 SYGVKD. The length of the CDR3 is 15 residues. CDR3 nucleotide sequence: TGTGCCATCAGCCGGGACAGCGAAAGCACAGATACGCAGTATTTT. Translation gives CAISRDSESTDTQYF.

The chain has TRBV28 and TRBJ2-7; D is ambiguous. The CDR3 totals 14 residues. The V end was cut by 5 bases, the J end by 3 bases, with 14 bases between. In germline, CDR1 is MDHEN, CDR2 SYDVKM. The CDR3 sequence: CASSRKIILYEQYF. CDR3 nucleotides: TGTGCCAGCAGTCGCAAGATCATACTCTACGAGCAGTACTTC.

The chain is built from TRBV12-3 or TRBV12-4 and TRBJ1-1, with a tentative D call TRBD1 (6 bases). The ends were cut back, 7 bases at V and 4 bases at J, with 13 bases in the middle. This CDR3 contains 13 residues. This CDR3 reads CASTQGRTTEAFF. The CDR3 nucleotides read TGTGCCAGCACACAGGGTCGGACCACTGAAGCTTTCTTT.

The J gene is TRBJ2-3, the V gene TRBV28; 9 bases line up with TRBD2. Germline V lookup: CDR1 MDHEN, CDR2 SYDVKM. With 2 bases clipped from V and 1 base from J, the junction kept 10 bases outside the gene matches. CDR3 size: 18 residues. CDR3 bases: TGTGCCAGCAGTTTAACCTCCTGGACTAGCGTTCGCACAGATACGCAGTATTTT. Residues: CASSLTSWTSVRTDTQYF.

The rearrangement uses TRBV7-8 and TRBJ2-5; D remains ambiguous. The CDR3 runs 20 residues. Trimming took 0 bases from V and 2 from J, leaving 25 bases between them. CDR1 is SGHVS, CDR2 FQNEAQ, per germline. CDR3 region: CASSLARIPAATRSQETQYF. For the CDR3, the DNA is TGTGCCAGCAGCTTAGCGCGGATACCGGCAGCGACTCGCTCTCAAGAGACCCAGTACTTC.

The gene calls are TRBV28 and TRBJ2-1; the D is unclear. Germline V lookup: CDR1 MDHEN, CDR2 SYDVKM. The CDR3 is 15 amino acids. V dropped 2 bases and J dropped 0 bases, with 8 bases sitting between them. The CDR3 loop reads CASSLHASSYNEQFF. In nucleotides, the CDR3 is TGTGCCAGCAGTTTACATGCGAGCTCCTACAATGAGCAGTTCTTC.

This clonotype turned up a few times. The chain links TRBV4-3 to TRBJ2-3, with D uncertain. CDR3 length: 13 residues. V was shortened by 0 bases and J by 4 bases, with 5 bases between the two germline ends. CDR1 is LGHNA and CDR2 is YSLEER in the germline V gene. The DNA of the CDR3 is TGCGCCAGCAGCCAAGATGGGTCAGATACGCAGTATTTT. Translation: CASSQDGSDTQYF.

V usage is TRBV28 and J usage is TRBJ1-6; 8 bases align to TRBD1. The CDR3 loop spans 17 amino acids. Germline CDR1 MDHEN, CDR2 SYDVKM. J gave up 0 bases and V 4 bases, and 5 bases lay outside the gene matches. The CDR3 coding sequence is TGTGCCAGCAGTTCACGGACAGGGAGCTCCTATAATTCACCCCTCCACTTT. Its protein is CASSSRTGSSYNSPLHF. The full variable domain, with the rest looked up from reference TRBV28 and TRBJ1-6, is DVKVTQSSRYLVKRTGEKVFLECVQDMDHENMFWYRQDPGLGLRLIYFSYDVKMKEKGDIPEGYSVSREKKERFSLILESASTNQTSMYLCASSSRTGSSYNSPLHFGNGTRLTVT.

This clonotype was recorded at least ten times. The V gene is TRBV7-2, the J gene TRBJ2-7; possibly TRBD1 or TRBD2 for D (5 bases each). The CDR3 extends over 12 amino acids. The germline CDR1 and CDR2 sequences are SGHTA and FQGNSA. V gave up 0 bases and J gave up 5 bases, with 5 bases separating them. CDR3 region: CASSLAGDEQYF. DNA of the CDR3: TGTGCCAGCAGCTTAGCGGGGGACGAGCAGTACTTC.

Only a few counts were recorded for this clonotype. The chain employs TRBV9 and TRBJ2-6; no reliable D call. V shed 5 bases and J shed 4 bases, with 4 bases lying between them. The CDR3 has 12 amino acids. Germline V lookup: CDR1 SGDLS, CDR2 YYNGEE. The CDR3 DNA reads TGTGCCAGCAGGAGGGGGGCCAACGTCCTGACTTTC. This encodes CASRRGANVLTF.

J is TRBJ2-3 and V is TRBV4-1, with D tentatively TRBD1 or TRBD2 (6 bases each). V lost 1 base, J lost 6 bases, and 14 bases lay in between. Germline-derived CDR1 and CDR2 are MGHRA and YSYEKL. The CDR3 sequence is 15 residues long. CDR3 region: CASSQVGLRGDTQYF. As DNA, the CDR3 is TGCGCCAGCAGCCAAGTAGGACTAAGGGGGGATACGCAGTATTTT.

The rearrangement uses TRBV15 and TRBJ2-5, with D hard to call. Germline loops: CDR1 LNHNV, CDR2 YYDKDF (reference sequence). V lost 0 bases, J lost 2 bases, and 10 bases lay in between. This CDR3 comprises 15 residues. CDR3 sequence: CATSRDTSLQETQYF. The CDR3 DNA reads as TGTGCCACCAGCAGAGATACCAGCCTTCAAGAGACCCAGTACTTC.

The rearrangement links TRBV12-5 to TRBJ1-1, with a weak D call TRBD1 (5 bases). CDR3 length equals 17 residues. V was clipped by 2 bases and J by 3 bases, with 19 bases between them. Germline CDR1 and CDR2: LGHNT and FRNRAP. As DNA, the CDR3 is TGTGCTAGTGGTTTGCCCCCCGACGACAGACTGGACACTGAAGCTTTCTTT. Amino acids: CASGLPPDDRLDTEAFF.

The chain uses TRBV5-6 and TRBJ2-7; TRBD2 matches 8 bases. In germline, CDR1 is SGHDT, CDR2 YYEEEE. With V trimmed by 4 bases and J by 3 bases, 12 bases remained unmatched. This CDR3 is built from 16 residues. The CDR3 nucleotides read TGTGCCAGCAGCCCTGCCATTAGCGGGAAATTCTACGAGCAGTACTTC. This sequence encodes CASSPAISGKFYEQYF.

The rearrangement uses TRBV7-2 and TRBJ1-3, with unresolved D. Trimming removed 5 bases at V and 2 bases at J, with 10 bases between. The CDR3 is 14 amino acids. CDR1 SGHTA and CDR2 FQGNSA come from the germline V gene. CDR3 region: CASSLRRAGNTIYF. CDR3 in DNA: TGTGCCAGCAGCCTAAGGCGGGCTGGAAACACCATATATTTT.

V usage is TRBV20-1 and J usage is TRBJ2-7; D is unresolved. This CDR3 is 12 amino acids long. Germline CDR1 is DFQATT and CDR2 is SNEGSKA (reference sequence). Trimming cost V 3 bases and J 5 bases, with 11 bases left between them. For the CDR3, the DNA is TGCAGTGCTAGTTCAGCTGGTCACGAGCAGTACTTC. Protein: CSASSAGHEQYF.